The 14 T cell receptor beta chains below were found in one sample sequenced in a study of identical twins. TCRdb re-called the 5' RACE reads with MiXCR, one entry per CDR3 protein. The sample carries approximately 630,000 distinct CDR3 sequences, about 7.1% recorded once. The sample was also reused in another study, on yellow fever vaccine responses in identical twins.

The sample comprised PBMCs. These receptors were collected from a woman aged 18-35 years in good health.

This clonotype came up many times. V usage is TRBV12-3 or TRBV12-4 and J usage is TRBJ2-2; 8 nucleotides match TRBD1. The CDR3 loop spans 13 amino acids. V shed 6 bases and J 7 bases; nucleotides not matched to a gene: 4. DNA for the CDR3: TGTGCCAGCAGCAGACAGGGGTACGGGGAGCTGTTTTTT. Translating it yields CASSRQGYGELFF.

The table lists this clonotype with many counts. V and J are TRBV12-3 or TRBV12-4 and TRBJ2-2; D assignment may be TRBD1 or TRBD2 (5 bases each). The CDR3 spans 16 residues. V lost 3 bases and J 6 bases, leaving 17 bases between the germline ends. Written as DNA, the CDR3 is TGTGCCAGCAGTTTTCTTCCCGGGACCCCCGCCGGGGAGCTGTTTTTT. Amino acid sequence: CASSFLPGTPAGELFF.

Ten or more counts support this clonotype. The rearrangement uses TRBV7-9 and TRBJ2-5; D gene unclear. Germline V lookup: CDR1 SEHNR, CDR2 FQNEAQ (reference sequence). The CDR3 spans 15 residues. Between the trimmed V and J ends, which lost 3 bases and 4 bases, there was a span of 15 bases. CDR3 coding DNA: TGTGCCAGCAGCTTTACTTTAGGTCTAAGAGAGACCCAGTACTTC. This encodes CASSFTLGLRETQYF.

This clonotype has at least ten counts. This rearrangement joins TRBV24-1 to TRBJ2-3; 8 nucleotides agree with TRBD1. J lost 4 bases, V lost 1 base, and 6 bases had no gene match. The CDR3 contains 16 residues. Germline loops: CDR1 KGHDR, CDR2 SFDVKD. The CDR3 spells CATSDFAQGVPDTQYF. The CDR3 DNA reads as TGTGCCACCAGTGATTTTGCACAGGGGGTACCAGATACGCAGTATTTT.

This clonotype was seen more than once but under ten times. This sequence joins TRBV2 and TRBJ2-1; D is uncertain. The germline gives CDR1 SNHLY, CDR2 FYNNEI. The length of the CDR3 is 17 residues. Trimming stripped 0 bases from V and 2 bases from J, with 14 bases between. The CDR3 reads CASSEALGSVPYNEQFF. In nucleotides, the CDR3 is TGTGCCAGCAGTGAAGCTCTGGGAAGCGTGCCCTACAATGAGCAGTTCTTC.

This clonotype was seen more than once but under ten times. This rearrangement joins TRBV3-1 to TRBJ2-5, with D unresolved. Germline loops: CDR1 LGHDT, CDR2 YNNKEL (reference sequence). The CDR3 runs 14 residues. V shed 0 bases and J shed 5 bases, with 10 bases lying between them. This CDR3 reads CASSQDGEWETQYF. CDR3 coding DNA: TGTGCCAGCAGCCAAGACGGAGAGTGGGAGACCCAGTACTTC.

This chain joins TRBV5-1 and TRBJ1-4, with TRBD1 identical over 8 bases. Germline V gene lookup returns CDR1 SGHRS and CDR2 YFSETQ. The V gene end was trimmed by 4 bases and the J gene end by 5 bases; junction bases not matched to a gene: 7. This CDR3 is 15 amino acids long. DNA for the CDR3: TGCGCCAGCAGCCGATCAGGGGGCGCAAATGAAAAACTGTTTTTT. Protein sequence: CASSRSGGANEKLFF.

The CDR3 loop is CASSQDLPAGGGHIQYF. For the CDR3, the DNA is TGTGCCAGCAGCCAAGATTTGCCAGCGGGAGGGGGACACATTCAGTACTTC. The V call is TRBV4-2, the J call TRBJ2-4; 10 nucleotides match TRBD2. The CDR3 is made up of 17 amino acids. Trimming took 0 bases from V and 8 from J; bases not matched to a gene: 10. Germline CDR1 is LGHNA and CDR2 is YNFKEQ.

This clonotype was seen a few times. The chain recombines TRBV7-9 with TRBJ2-1, with 7 bases matching TRBD2. CDR3 length: 16 amino acids. V dropped 3 bases and J dropped 2; count of bases not matched to a gene: 7. Germline CDR1 SEHNR, CDR2 FQNEAQ (reference sequence). CDR3 protein: CASSFALAAPYNEQFF. The CDR3 DNA reads TGTGCCAGCAGCTTCGCTCTAGCGGCCCCCTACAATGAGCAGTTCTTC.

This chain uses TRBV6-5 with TRBJ1-1, with D uncertain. Germline CDR1 and CDR2: MNHEY and SVGAGI. CDR3 size: 13 residues. V was cut by 0 bases and J by 5 bases, with 7 bases left in between. The CDR3 region is CASSYSMRTEAFF. CDR3 DNA: TGTGCCAGCAGTTACTCGATGAGGACTGAAGCTTTCTTT.

The chain has TRBV28 and TRBJ2-7, with 14 bases aligning to TRBD2. The CDR3 has 18 amino acids. With V trimmed by 5 bases and J by 4 bases, 13 bases remained unmatched. Germline loops: CDR1 MDHEN, CDR2 SYDVKM. DNA for the CDR3: TGTGCCAGCAGTCTTACCGGGACTAGCGGGAGCCGGAGGTACGAGCAGTACTTC. Translation gives CASSLTGTSGSRRYEQYF.

This clonotype was observed many times. This chain uses TRBV28 with TRBJ2-1; 7 bases map to TRBD2. The CDR3 is 15 residues long. V gave up 3 bases and J gave up 9 bases; unmatched junction bases: 11. CDR1 MDHEN and CDR2 SYDVKM come from the germline V gene. CDR3 DNA: TGTGCCAGCAGTTTCTATGCAGCGGGAATGGGTGAGCAGTTCTTC. It specifies CASSFYAAGMGEQFF.

This clonotype appeared a few times. V gene TRBV5-1 combines with J gene TRBJ2-2; no clear D gene. The CDR3 runs to 13 residues. Per germline, CDR1 SGHRS and CDR2 YFSETQ. Deletions cut 0 bases from V and 6 bases from J, with 6 bases between. As DNA, the CDR3 is TGCGCCAGCAGCTTGGTGGTCTCCGGGGAGCTGTTTTTT. Its protein product is CASSLVVSGELFF.

This clonotype was observed a handful of times. The chain carries TRBV27 and TRBJ2-7; D may be TRBD2 (7 bases). V was pared by 4 bases and J by 2 bases, with 15 bases between. This CDR3 is built from 15 residues. Looked up from germline, CDR1 is MNHEY and CDR2 is SMNVEV (reference sequence). The CDR3 DNA reads TGTGCCAGCAGTTCCCACGGGGGGCCCCCCTACGAGCAGTACTTC. Its protein is CASSSHGGPPYEQYF.